This TCR beta chain came from a study of identical twins. Using its own MiXCR run on the 5' RACE reads, TCRdb lists one record per CDR3 protein. The profile shows 700,000 or so distinct CDR3 sequences, 8.6% of them singletons. Concerning this clonotype: Antigen specificity is unknown.

Every donor was a healthy Caucasian. Study-wide points: The conclusions drew on cross-sectional statistical analysis instead of tracking the same donors. Low generation-probability sequences were in excess among twin-shared out-of-frame alpha sequences. Insertions were fewer in abundant cord blood beta clonotypes, whereas memory repertoires showed none of this pattern.

These data also formed part of another study, on yellow fever vaccine responses in identical twins.

The material sequenced was PBMCs. This clonotype was obtained from a woman aged 18 to 35 in good health.

Written as DNA, the CDR3 is TGTGCCAGCACCGCCAAGTCCGGGTCGAACACTGAAGCTTTCTTT. Encoded protein: CASTAKSGSNTEAFF. The chain joins TRBV4-2 to TRBJ1-1; D not resolved. Germline V gene sequence: CDR1 LGHNA, CDR2 YNFKEQ. V shed 7 bases and J shed 1 base, with 16 bases lying between them. The CDR3 covers 15 residues.